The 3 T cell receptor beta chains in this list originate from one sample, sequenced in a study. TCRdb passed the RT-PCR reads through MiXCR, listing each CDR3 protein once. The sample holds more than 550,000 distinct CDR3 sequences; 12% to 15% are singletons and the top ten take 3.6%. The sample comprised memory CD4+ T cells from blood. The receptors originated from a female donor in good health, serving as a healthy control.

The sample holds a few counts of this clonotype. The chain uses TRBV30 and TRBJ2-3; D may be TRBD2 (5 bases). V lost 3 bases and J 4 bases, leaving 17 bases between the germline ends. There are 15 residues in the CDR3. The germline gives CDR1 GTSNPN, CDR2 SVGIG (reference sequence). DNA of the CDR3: TGTGCCTGGAGCCCGGACTGGCAGGCCGCAGATACGCAGTATTTT. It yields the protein CAWSPDWQAADTQYF. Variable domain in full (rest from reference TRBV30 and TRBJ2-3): SQTIHQWPATLVQPVGSPLSLECTVEGTSNPNLYWYRQAAGRGLQLLFYSVGIGQISSEVPQNLSASRPQDRQFILSSKKLLLSDSGFYLCAWSPDWQAADTQYFGPGTRLTVL.

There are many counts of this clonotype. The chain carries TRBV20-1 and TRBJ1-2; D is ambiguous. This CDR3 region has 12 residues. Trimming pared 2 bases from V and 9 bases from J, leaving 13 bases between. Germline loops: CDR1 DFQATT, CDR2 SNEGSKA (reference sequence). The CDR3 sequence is CSARSAGMSYTF. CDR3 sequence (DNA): TGCAGTGCTAGATCCGCCGGGATGAGCTACACCTTC.

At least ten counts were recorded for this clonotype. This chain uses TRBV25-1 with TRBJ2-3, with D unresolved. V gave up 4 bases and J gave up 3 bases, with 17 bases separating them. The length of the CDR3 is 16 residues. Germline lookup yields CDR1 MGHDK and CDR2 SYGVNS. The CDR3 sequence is CASSGTRIGSTDTQYF. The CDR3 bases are TGTGCCAGCAGTGGAACCAGGATCGGCAGTACAGATACGCAGTATTTT.